The sequence of this T cell receptor beta chain was determined in a study of blood T cell repertoires in COVID-19. Study at large: COVID-19 samples collected from the United States, Italy and Spain covered acute and convalescent phases. The cDNA or gDNA used as material had been derived from T cells, B-cell-depleted T cells, or PBMCs.

In the source study's methods: Estimated nucleated cell counts came from reference gene primer amplification. Sequencing used immunoSEQ multiplex PCR; TCRdb keeps in-frame clones, though not all of them. V, J and clone size are taken as reported in that table, and D and trimming were inferred from the DNA itself. The sample holds more than 95,000 clones, over 75% seen once. V shed 0 bases, J shed 6 bases, and the junction held 8 bases outside the gene matches. CDR1 and CDR2 (germline): SGHNT, YYREEE (reference sequence). The CDR3 consists of 17 residues. The TCR sequence derives from a human donor in a cohort sampled during active COVID-19. The sequenced sample consisted of peripheral blood. The chain employs TRBV5-4 and TRBJ1-4; 10 bases match TRBD1. Here the CDR3 reads CASSLGTSGTGDEKLFF. The CDR3 DNA is TGTGCCAGCAGCTTGGGCACATCCGGGACAGGGGATGAAAAACTGTTTTTT.